This T cell receptor (beta chain) was recovered during a study of monozygotic twins with cystic fibrosis. Germline values: CDR1 SQVTM, CDR2 ANQGSEA. This CDR3 contains 15 residues. The V end was cut by 4 bases, the J end by 0 bases, with 15 bases between. TCRdb keeps only in-frame clones here, not all; method: immunoSEQ multiplex PCR. The profile covers roughly 14,000 clones, with approximately 98% appearing a single time and around 0.42% taken by the ten largest. What was sequenced was blood. This receptor was obtained from a girl aged 2-10 years with cystic fibrosis. V gene TRBV29-1 combines with J gene TRBJ1-1; the D gene is possibly TRBD1 (5 bases). The CDR3, as DNA: TGCAGCGTTGCCAAGGGATGGGGGATGAACACTGAAGCTTTCTTT. Translating it yields CSVAKGWGMNTEAFF.